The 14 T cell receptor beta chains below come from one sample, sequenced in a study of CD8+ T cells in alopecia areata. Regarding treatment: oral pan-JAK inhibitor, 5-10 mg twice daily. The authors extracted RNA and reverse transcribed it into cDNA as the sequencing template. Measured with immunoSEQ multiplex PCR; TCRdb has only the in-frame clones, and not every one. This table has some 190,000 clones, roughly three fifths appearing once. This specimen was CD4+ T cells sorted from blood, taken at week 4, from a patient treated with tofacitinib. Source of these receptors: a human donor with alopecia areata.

The DNA for the CDR3 is TGCAGCTTCGGACAGGGAGGTCACGAGCAGTACTTC. Protein product: CSFGQGGHEQYF. The rearrangement links TRBV29-1 to TRBJ2-7, with 8 bases identical to TRBD1. The length of the CDR3 is 12 residues. Germline assignment: CDR1 SQVTM and CDR2 ANQGSEA. The J segment lost 5 bases and the V segment lost 8 bases, leaving 8 bases of the junction unmatched.

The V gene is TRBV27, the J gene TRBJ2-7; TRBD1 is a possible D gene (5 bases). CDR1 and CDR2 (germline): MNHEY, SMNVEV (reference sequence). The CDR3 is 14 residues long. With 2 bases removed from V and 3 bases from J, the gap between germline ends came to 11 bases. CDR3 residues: CASSLRQGFYEQYF. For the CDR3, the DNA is TGTGCCAGCAGTTTACGGCAGGGATTCTACGAGCAGTACTTC.

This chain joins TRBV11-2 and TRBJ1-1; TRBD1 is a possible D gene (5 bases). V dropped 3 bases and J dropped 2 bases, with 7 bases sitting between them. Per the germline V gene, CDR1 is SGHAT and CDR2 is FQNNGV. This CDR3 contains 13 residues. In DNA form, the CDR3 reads TGTGCCAGCAGCTTCGGGGGTAACACTGAAGCTTTCTTT. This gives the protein CASSFGGNTEAFF.

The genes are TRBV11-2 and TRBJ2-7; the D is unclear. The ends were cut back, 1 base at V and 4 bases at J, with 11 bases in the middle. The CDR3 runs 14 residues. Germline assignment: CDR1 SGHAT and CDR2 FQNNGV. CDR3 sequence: CASSLVALRYEQYF. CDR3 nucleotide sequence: TGTGCCAGCAGCTTAGTGGCCTTACGGTACGAGCAGTACTTC.

CDR3 in DNA: TGTGCCAGCGGCGAAGGGCCCACAGATACGCAGTATTTT. Its protein product is CASGEGPTDTQYF. This chain uses TRBV28 with TRBJ2-3, with no clear D. Germline assignment: CDR1 MDHEN and CDR2 SYDVKM. This CDR3 is built from 13 residues. V was pared by 8 bases and J by 2 bases, with 11 bases between.

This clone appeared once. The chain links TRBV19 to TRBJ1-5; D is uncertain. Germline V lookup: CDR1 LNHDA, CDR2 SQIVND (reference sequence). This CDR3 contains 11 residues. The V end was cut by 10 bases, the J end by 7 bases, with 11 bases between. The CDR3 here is CATSEGQPQHF. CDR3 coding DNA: TGTGCCACCTCAGAGGGACAGCCCCAGCATTTT.

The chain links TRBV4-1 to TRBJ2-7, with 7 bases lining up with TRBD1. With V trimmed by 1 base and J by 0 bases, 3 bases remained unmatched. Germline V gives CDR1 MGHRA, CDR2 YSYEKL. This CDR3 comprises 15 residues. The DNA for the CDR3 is TGCGCCAGCAGCCAAGGTCGGACAGGCTCCTACGAGCAGTACTTC. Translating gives CASSQGRTGSYEQYF.

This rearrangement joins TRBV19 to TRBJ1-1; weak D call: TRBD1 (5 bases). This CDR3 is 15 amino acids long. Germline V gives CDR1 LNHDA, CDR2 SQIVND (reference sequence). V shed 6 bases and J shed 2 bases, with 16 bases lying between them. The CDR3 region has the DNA TGTGCCAGTAGGGACTCGGGGAGGGGAAACACTGAAGCTTTCTTT. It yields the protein CASRDSGRGNTEAFF.

This CDR3 reads CASSPGLFYEQYF. As DNA, the CDR3 is TGTGCCAGCAGCCCGGGACTCTTTTACGAGCAGTACTTC. The J gene is TRBJ2-7, the V gene TRBV5-6; maybe TRBD2 (6 bases). The CDR3 sequence is 13 residues long. V was shortened by 4 bases and J by 4 bases, with 12 bases between the two germline ends. Germline V CDR1 and CDR2: SGHDT, YYEEEE.

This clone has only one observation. The CDR3 here is CASSVGRVNTDTQYF. For the CDR3, the DNA is TGTGCCAGCAGCGTAGGGCGAGTGAACACAGATACGCAGTATTTT. V and J are TRBV9 and TRBJ2-3; D uncertain. CDR1 and CDR2 from the germline V gene are SGDLS and YYNGEE. The CDR3 totals 15 residues. The ends were cut back, 0 bases at V and 2 bases at J, with 10 bases in the middle.

CDR3 sequence: CATSRDRQDYGYTF. The DNA for the CDR3 is TGTGCCACCAGCAGAGATAGGCAGGACTATGGCTACACCTTC. V and J are TRBV15 and TRBJ1-2, with D hard to call. The V gene's germline CDR1 is LNHNV and CDR2 YYDKDF (reference sequence). V was pared by 0 bases and J by 3 bases, with 8 bases between. The CDR3 totals 14 residues. Full variable domain (missing parts from reference TRBV15 and TRBJ1-2): DAMVIQNPRYQVTQFGKPVTLSCSQTLNHNVMYWYQQKSSQAPKLLFHYYDKDFNNEADTPDNFQSRRPNTSFCFLDIRSPGLGDTAMYLCATSRDRQDYGYTFGSGTRLTVV.

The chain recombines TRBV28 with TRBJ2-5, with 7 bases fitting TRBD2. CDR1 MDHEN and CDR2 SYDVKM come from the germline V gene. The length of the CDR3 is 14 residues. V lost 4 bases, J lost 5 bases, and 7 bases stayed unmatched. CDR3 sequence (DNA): TGTGCCAGCAGTTGGGCTAGCGGTCACGAGACCCAGTACTTC. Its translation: CASSWASGHETQYF.

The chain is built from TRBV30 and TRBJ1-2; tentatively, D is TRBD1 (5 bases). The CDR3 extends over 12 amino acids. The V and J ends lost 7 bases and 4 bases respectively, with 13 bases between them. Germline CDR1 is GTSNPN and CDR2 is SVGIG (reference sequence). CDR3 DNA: TGTGCCTCCTCCCGGGGCAGCTATGGCTACACCTTC. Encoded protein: CASSRGSYGYTF. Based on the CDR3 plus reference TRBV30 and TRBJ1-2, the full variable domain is SQTIHQWPATLVQPVGSPLSLECTVEGTSNPNLYWYRQAAGRGLQLLFYSVGIGQISSEVPQNLSASRPQDRQFILSSKKLLLSDSGFYLCASSRGSYGYTFGSGTRLTVV.

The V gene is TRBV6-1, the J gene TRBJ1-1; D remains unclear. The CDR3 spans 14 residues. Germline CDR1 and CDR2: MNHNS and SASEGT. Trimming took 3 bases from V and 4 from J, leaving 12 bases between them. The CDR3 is CASSEHPRRTEAFF. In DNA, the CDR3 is TGTGCCAGCAGTGAGCACCCCAGACGCACTGAAGCTTTCTTT.